These T cell receptor beta chains were read from a single sample in a study of T-cell memory formation after mild COVID-19. TCRdb independently ran MiXCR on the 5' RACE reads; one entry per CDR3 protein. Among just over 350,000 distinct CDR3 sequences listed, 13% to 15% were seen once. The material sequenced was PBMCs or a T cell subset sorted from them (not recorded which). Source of these receptors: a man aged 18 to 35 who had mild COVID-19 (a few samples of this study predate the infection). Cell type and time point are not known. CDR3s include the opening cysteine and the closing phenylalanine or tryptophan. D genes are given only for firm matches. A clone size is listed for some rows: how often the clone was seen (once, few, many), or a class if it is expanded.

clone size	D gene	J gene	V gene	CDR3 DNA	CDR3 protein
.	.	TRBJ1-5	TRBV20-1	TGCAGTGCTCGTCGGGCCTTGGGTCAGCCCCAGCATTTT	CSARRALGQPQHF
.	.	TRBJ2-1	TRBV3-1	TGTGCCAGCAGCCAAGTGGCCATCCCCTACAATGAGCAGTTCTTC	CASSQVAIPYNEQFF
few	TRBD2	TRBJ2-1	TRBV7-3	TGTGCCAGCAGCGTACTAGCGGGGGTCTACAATGAGCAGTTCTTC	CASSVLAGVYNEQFF
.	TRBD2	TRBJ2-5	TRBV7-6	TGTGCCAGCAGCTCACTTGGACTAGCGGGAGGAGGGACCCAGTACTTC	CASSSLGLAGGGTQYF
.	TRBD2	TRBJ2-3	TRBV20-1	TGCAGTGCTAGAGATCCCCGGGGGGGTACGCAGTATTTT	CSARDPRGGTQYF
many	.	TRBJ1-1	TRBV5-5	TGTGCCAGCAGCTTGTTAGTAGGTACTGAAGCTTTCTTT	CASSLLVGTEAFF
.	.	TRBJ1-5	TRBV5-5	TGTGCCAGCAGCTTGGAAGGGGTCGTCAAGCCCCAGCATTTT	CASSLEGVVKPQHF
.	.	TRBJ1-6	TRBV7-2	TGTGCCAGCAGCTTAGGTGGGGGGCTCAATTCACCCCTCCACTTT	CASSLGGGLNSPLHF
.	.	TRBJ2-3	TRBV28	TGTGCCAGCAGGGACAACACAGATACGCAGTATTTT	CASRDNTDTQYF
.	.	TRBJ1-3	TRBV9	TGTGCCAGCAGCGCCTCGGGGGGAAACACCATATATTTT	CASSASGGNTIYF
many	.	TRBJ2-1	TRBV20-1	TGCAGTGCTAGAGATCCCGCGGGGGCGGTCTACAATGAGCAGTTCTTC	CSARDPAGAVYNEQFF
many	.	TRBJ2-1	TRBV4-1	TGCGCCAGCAGCCAAGATCACGGCCACTTGGGGCAGTTCTTC	CASSQDHGHLGQFF
.	TRBD2	TRBJ2-5	TRBV2	TGTGCCAGCAGTGTCGGACTAGCGGGGGGTCACCAAGAGACCCAGTACTTC	CASSVGLAGGHQETQYF
few	TRBD1	TRBJ1-6	TRBV20-1	TGCAGTGCTAGAGCCGCCGGACAGGGGATGTATAATTCACCCCTCCACTTT	CSARAAGQGMYNSPLHF
.	TRBD2	TRBJ2-5	TRBV3-1	TGTGCCAGCAGCCAAGATCCGTTGACTAGCGGACAAGAGACCCAGTACTTC	CASSQDPLTSGQETQYF
many	.	TRBJ2-1	TRBV7-9	TGTGCCAGCAGCTTAGAGGCAGCCGGTAGCTCCTACAATGAGCAGTTCTTC	CASSLEAAGSSYNEQFF
few	.	TRBJ2-1	TRBV4-2	TGTGCCAGCAGCCAAGATCCCAATGAGCAGTTCTTC	CASSQDPNEQFF
.	TRBD1	TRBJ2-5	TRBV6-1	TGTGCCAGCAGACGGACAGGAAACCTTCAAGAGACCCAGTACTTC	CASRRTGNLQETQYF
.	TRBD2	TRBJ2-7	TRBV11-2	TGTGCCAGCAGCAGACTAGCGGGCGGCCCCTACGAGCAGTACTTC	CASSRLAGGPYEQYF
few	.	TRBJ2-3	TRBV20-1	TGCAGTGCTAGAGATCAAGTCGGCTTGTCTGCGAAGGGCTCAACAGATACGCAGTATTTT	CSARDQVGLSAKGSTDTQYF
many	.	TRBJ1-1	TRBV4-1	TGCGCCAGCAGCCAAGGACTTCTGAACACTGAAGCTTTCTTT	CASSQGLLNTEAFF
.	.	TRBJ2-1	TRBV5-6	TGTGCCAGCAGCTTGGTGGGGGCCTCCTACAATGAGCAGTTCTTC	CASSLVGASYNEQFF
.	TRBD1	TRBJ1-2	TRBV7-2	TGTGCCAGCAGATACAGGGGGCATGGCTACACCTTC	CASRYRGHGYTF
.	.	TRBJ2-1	TRBV4-1	TGCGCCAGCAGCCAACCACAGATCCTGCCCGGCAATGAGCAGTTCTTC	CASSQPQILPGNEQFF
.	.	TRBJ1-5	TRBV27	TGTGCCAGCAGCTCAAGGGATTCTTGGGATATTGGGCCCCAGCATTTT	CASSSRDSWDIGPQHF
.	TRBD1	TRBJ1-1	TRBV3-1	TGTGCCAGCAGCCAAGAGGGACAGCGCTACACTGAAGCTTTCTTT	CASSQEGQRYTEAFF
few	.	TRBJ1-5	TRBV4-2	TGTGCCAGCAGCCAAGAGGATCAGCCCCAGCATTTT	CASSQEDQPQHF
few	TRBD1	TRBJ2-1	TRBV12-3/TRBV12-4	TGTGCCAGCAGTTTTAGGACAGGACCCTATGAGCAGTTCTTC	CASSFRTGPYEQFF
.	TRBD2	TRBJ2-7	TRBV7-2	TGTGCCAGCAGCCCGGCTGGAGCGGGGGACTACGAGCAGTACTTC	CASSPAGAGDYEQYF
.	.	TRBJ1-5	TRBV12-3/TRBV12-4	TGTGCCAGCAGTTTAACAGGGCATGACAATCAGCCCCAGCATTTT	CASSLTGHDNQPQHF
.	.	TRBJ2-1	TRBV11-3	TGTGCCAGCAGCTTAGGAACGGGGCCCAATGAGCAGTTCTTC	CASSLGTGPNEQFF
few	.	TRBJ2-7	TRBV14	TGTGCCAGCAGCCCAGGGGCAGGGTCTGTCTACGAGCAGTACTTC	CASSPGAGSVYEQYF
.	TRBD1	TRBJ1-5	TRBV12-3/TRBV12-4	TGTGCCAGCAGTTTTGCAGGGGGCAACAATCAGCCCCAGCATTTT	CASSFAGGNNQPQHF
many	.	TRBJ2-5	TRBV5-5	TGTGCCAGCAGCTTGACGGCAGGCAGACCTGAGACCCAGTACTTC	CASSLTAGRPETQYF
few	TRBD1	TRBJ1-1	TRBV6-5	TGTGCCAGCAGTAGACAGGGTAATGATTTCTTT	CASSRQGNDFF
.	.	TRBJ2-7	TRBV4-1	TGCGCCAGCAGCCAAGTTGGATCCCGCGGCATAAGGCCCTCCTACGAGCAGTACTTC	CASSQVGSRGIRPSYEQYF
few	.	TRBJ2-3	TRBV15	TGTGCCACCAGCAGAGAGAACAGTGCAGATACGCAGTATTTT	CATSRENSADTQYF
many	TRBD1	TRBJ2-1	TRBV20-1	TGCAGTGCGGACGGCGAGGGGGCCTTCTACAATGAGCAGTTCTTC	CSADGEGAFYNEQFF
few	.	TRBJ1-2	TRBV6-1	TGTGCCAGCAGCGCCCCAACAGGGATGGGAGACTATGGCTACACCTTC	CASSAPTGMGDYGYTF
.	.	TRBJ2-7	TRBV6-2/TRBV6-3	TGTGCCAGCAGTTACTCGAAGGGCCCCTACGAGCAGTACTTC	CASSYSKGPYEQYF
.	.	TRBJ1-2	TRBV6-5	TGTGCCAGCAGTTACTCGACCCCAAGGATCTATGGCTACACCTTC	CASSYSTPRIYGYTF
.	.	TRBJ2-5	TRBV23-1	TGCGCCAGCAGTCACTGCTGGGACATCCCTAGTCAAGAGACCCAGTACTTC	CASSHCWDIPSQETQYF